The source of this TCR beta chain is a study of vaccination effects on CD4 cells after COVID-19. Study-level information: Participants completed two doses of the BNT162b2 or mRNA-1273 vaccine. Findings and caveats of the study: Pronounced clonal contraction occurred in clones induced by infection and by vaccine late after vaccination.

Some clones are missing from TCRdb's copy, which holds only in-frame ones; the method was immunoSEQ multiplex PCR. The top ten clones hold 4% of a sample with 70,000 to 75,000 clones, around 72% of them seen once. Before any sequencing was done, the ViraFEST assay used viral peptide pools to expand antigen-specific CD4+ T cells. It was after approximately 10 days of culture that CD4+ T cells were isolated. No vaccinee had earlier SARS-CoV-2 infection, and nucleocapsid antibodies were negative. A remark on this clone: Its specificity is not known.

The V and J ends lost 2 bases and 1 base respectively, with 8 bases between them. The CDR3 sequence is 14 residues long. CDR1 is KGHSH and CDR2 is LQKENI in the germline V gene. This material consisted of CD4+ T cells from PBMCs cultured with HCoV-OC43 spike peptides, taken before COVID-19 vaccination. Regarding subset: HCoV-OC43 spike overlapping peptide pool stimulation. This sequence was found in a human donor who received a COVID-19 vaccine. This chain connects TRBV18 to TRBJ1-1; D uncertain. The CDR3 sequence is CASSPNSGNTEAFF. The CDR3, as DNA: TGTGCCAGCTCACCAAATTCTGGGAACACTGAAGCTTTCTTT.